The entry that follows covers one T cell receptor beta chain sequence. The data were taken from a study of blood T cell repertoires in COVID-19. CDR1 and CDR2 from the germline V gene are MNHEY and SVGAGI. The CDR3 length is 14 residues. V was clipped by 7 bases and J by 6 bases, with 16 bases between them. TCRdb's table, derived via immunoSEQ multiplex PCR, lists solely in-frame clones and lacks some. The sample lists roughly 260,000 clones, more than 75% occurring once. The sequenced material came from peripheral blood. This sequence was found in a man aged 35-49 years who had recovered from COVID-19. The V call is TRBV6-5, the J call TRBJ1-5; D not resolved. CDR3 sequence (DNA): TGTGCCAGCAACGGGCTCTCCGCGGGTCAGCCCCAGCATTTT. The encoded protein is CASNGLSAGQPQHF.